This TCR beta chain was sequenced for a study of blood T cell repertoires in COVID-19. Study at large: Sites across the United States, Italy and Spain contributed samples from acute and convalescent COVID-19. Sources were T cells, B-cell-depleted T cells, or PBMCs; the material itself was cDNA or gDNA.

This CDR3 region has 13 residues. Trimming cost V 0 bases and J 8 bases, with 8 bases left between them. CDR1 and CDR2 from the germline V gene are SGHRS and YFSETQ. Original handling: For nucleated cells, counts were estimated from reference gene primer amplification. This table comes from immunoSEQ multiplex PCR, and its TCRdb copy is limited to in-frame clones, with some not included. For V, J and clone size, that table is used; D and trimming come from the DNA. The data contain over 100,000 clones, approximately 87% of them singletons. The sample holds one count of this clone. This receptor was identified in a woman between 50 and 59 years old with acute or convalescent COVID-19. The sample consisted of peripheral blood. The rearrangement uses TRBV5-1 and TRBJ2-2; D possibly corresponds to TRBD2 (5 bases). Written as DNA, the CDR3 is TGCGCCAGCAGCTTGGCCGGGAAGGGGGAGCTGTTTTTT. It translates to CASSLAGKGELFF.